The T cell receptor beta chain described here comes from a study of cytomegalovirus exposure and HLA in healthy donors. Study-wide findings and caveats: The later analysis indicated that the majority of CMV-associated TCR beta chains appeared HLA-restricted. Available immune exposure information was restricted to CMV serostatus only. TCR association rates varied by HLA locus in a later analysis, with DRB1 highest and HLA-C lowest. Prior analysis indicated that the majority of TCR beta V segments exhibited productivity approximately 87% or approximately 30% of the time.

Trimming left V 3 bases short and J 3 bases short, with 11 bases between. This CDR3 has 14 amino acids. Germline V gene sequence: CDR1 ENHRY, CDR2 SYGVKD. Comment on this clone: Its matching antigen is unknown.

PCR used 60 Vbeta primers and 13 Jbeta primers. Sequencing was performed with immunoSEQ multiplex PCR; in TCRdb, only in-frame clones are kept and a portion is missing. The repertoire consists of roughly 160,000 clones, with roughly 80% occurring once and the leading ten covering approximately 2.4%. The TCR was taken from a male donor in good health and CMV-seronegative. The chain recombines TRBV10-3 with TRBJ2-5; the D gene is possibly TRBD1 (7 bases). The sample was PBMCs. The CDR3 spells CAISDAGTEETQYF. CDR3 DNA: TGTGCCATCAGTGACGCGGGGACAGAAGAGACCCAGTACTTC.